The clone carrying this TCR beta chain was found a few times. Its cognate antigen is unknown. The sample belongs to a study of identical twins. V lost 2 bases and J lost 0, with 14 bases in between. Per germline, CDR1 DFQATT and CDR2 SNEGSKA (reference sequence). The CDR3 length is 15 residues. From the 5' RACE reads, TCRdb called clonotypes with MiXCR, one entry per CDR3 protein. Altogether around 1.7 million distinct CDR3 sequences are present, 32% being singletons, with the ten largest covering around 0.3%. Overall study results and limits: Cord blood's abundant beta clonotypes had fewer insertions, unlike memory repertoires. Modeled out-of-frame TCR alpha sharing in monozygotic twins fell below observed levels. Invariant T cells like MAIT and iNKT could partly confound the zero-insertion analyses. Twins' excess sharing was less marked for out-of-frame beta sequences.

Sequenced input: cord blood. This chain connects TRBV20-1 to TRBJ2-7, with a weak D call TRBD1 (6 bases). The receptor comes from a newborn girl in good health. CDR3 coding DNA: TGCAGTGCTAGACCTGGACAGATTCTCTCCTACGAGCAGTACTTC. Translated: CSARPGQILSYEQYF.